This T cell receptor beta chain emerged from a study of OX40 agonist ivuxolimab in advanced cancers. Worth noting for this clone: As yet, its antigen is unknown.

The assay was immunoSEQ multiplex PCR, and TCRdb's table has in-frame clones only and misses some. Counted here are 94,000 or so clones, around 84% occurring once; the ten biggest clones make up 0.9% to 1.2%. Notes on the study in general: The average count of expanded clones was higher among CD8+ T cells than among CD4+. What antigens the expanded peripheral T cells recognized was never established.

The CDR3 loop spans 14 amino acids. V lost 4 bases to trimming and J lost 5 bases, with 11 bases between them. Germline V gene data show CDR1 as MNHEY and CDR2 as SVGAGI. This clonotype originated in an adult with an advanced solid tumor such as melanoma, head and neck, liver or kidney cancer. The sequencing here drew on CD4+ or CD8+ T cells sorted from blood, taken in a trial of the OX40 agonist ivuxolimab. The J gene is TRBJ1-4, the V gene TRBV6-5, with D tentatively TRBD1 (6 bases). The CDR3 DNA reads TGTGCCAGCAGTTCATGGACAGAAAATGAAAAACTGTTTTTT. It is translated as CASSSWTENEKLFF.